The following is a TCR beta chain sequence with its context. These data are taken from a study of blood T cell repertoires in COVID-19. Study summary: Collection of acute and convalescent COVID-19 samples took place in the United States, Italy and Spain.

Original processing notes: Reference gene primer amplification yielded estimated nucleated cell counts. Clones were read by immunoSEQ multiplex PCR, and TCRdb kept only the in-frame ones, dropping some. The D gene and trimming were derived from the DNA, and the V and J assignments and clone size from that table. The sample has roughly 290,000 clones; 80% to 90% are singletons. Germline V CDR1 and CDR2: MNHNY, SVGAGI (reference sequence). The CDR3 sequence is 13 residues long. Trimming shortened V by 2 bases and J by 1 base, and 5 bases separated the two germline ends. Participants were aged about 18 to 95 years, lived in 24 US areas, and enrolled virtually. Recovery meant two consecutive negative NP/OP PCR tests, professional clearance, or resolved symptoms.

The sequence came from a man aged 25-40 years who had recovered from COVID-19. Input material: PBMCs or T cells enriched from blood (not recorded which). V gene TRBV6-6 combines with J gene TRBJ2-5; unclear D gene. The CDR3 reads CASSYGSQETQYF. CDR3 DNA sequence: TGTGCCAGCAGTTACGGCAGCCAAGAGACCCAGTACTTC.